The 4 T cell receptor beta chains listed next were all sequenced from one sample in a study of human T cells and chemical hapten exposure (dated by TCRdb to about 2021). The receptor library was made with RACE. TCRdb lists the instrument as NextSeq 500. TCRdb reanalyzed the raw reads on its own, using fastp at Q25 for trimming and MiXCR for clone calling, and kept in-frame beta chains. Rows are combined by CDR3 protein, so each entry shows the most common genes and DNA. Within this sample are about 380,000 distinct CDR3 sequences, with more than 4.5% of them counted one time only. The ten top clones hold just over 2.5% of the sample. The time point tag for this specimen amounts to: pre-sensitization, week 0. The sample's treatment or condition label is to be understood as: therapeutic diphenylcyclopropenone sensitization with weekly scalp DPC. Specimen: whole blood, collected in connection with sensitization to the hapten diphenylcyclopropenone (DPC). These receptors were obtained from a woman aged 45-59 years with alopecia areata. Some clones in this sample may be carry-over from other donors' samples.

This clonotype has just a few counts. The chain employs TRBV12-3 or TRBV12-4 and TRBJ2-4; D call uncertain. V dropped 6 bases and J dropped 6 bases, with 18 bases sitting between them. CDR3 size: 15 residues. CDR3 in amino acids: CASSFRRTMGNIQYF. CDR3 nucleotides: TGTGCCAGCAGCTTTCGAAGGACGATGGGAAACATTCAGTACTTC.

The chain joins TRBV28 to TRBJ1-1, with 7 bases matching TRBD1. Germline assignment: CDR1 MDHEN and CDR2 SYDVKM. The V segment lost 6 bases and the J segment 8 bases; nucleotides outside the gene matches: 9. The CDR3 extends over 13 amino acids. The CDR3 loop is CASRQGPRGEAFF. As DNA, the CDR3 is TGTGCCAGCAGACAGGGGCCCCGCGGGGAAGCTTTCTTT.

This clonotype was recorded many times. The genes are TRBV5-1 and TRBJ2-1, with 8 bases lining up with TRBD2. The germline gives CDR1 SGHRS, CDR2 YFSETQ. The V gene end was trimmed by 2 bases and the J gene end by 4 bases; junction bases not matched to a gene: 5. The CDR3 is 15 amino acids. The CDR3 here is CASSFQRGTYNEQFF. CDR3 coding DNA: TGCGCCAGCAGCTTTCAGCGGGGGACGTACAATGAGCAGTTCTTC. The complete variable domain, with remaining parts taken from reference TRBV5-1 and TRBJ2-1, reads KAGVTQTPRYLIKTRGQQVTLSCSPISGHRSVSWYQQTPGQGLQFLFEYFSETQRNKGNFPGRFSGRQFSNSRSEMNVSTLELGDSALYLCASSFQRGTYNEQFFGPGTRLTVL.

This clonotype was observed many times. This chain joins TRBV5-1 and TRBJ1-6, with D perhaps TRBD1 (5 bases). Germline V gene sequence: CDR1 SGHRS, CDR2 YFSETQ. The CDR3 has 13 residues. The germline V and J ends were trimmed by 3 bases and 5 bases, with 6 bases remaining between them. The CDR3 DNA reads TGCGCCAGCAGCTGGGACGATAATTCACCCCTCCACTTT. Amino acid sequence: CASSWDDNSPLHF.